A selection of T cell receptor beta chains follows, all from one sample in a study of Ad26.COV2.S vaccination and SARS-CoV-2 variants. Clones were read by immunoSEQ multiplex PCR, and TCRdb kept only the in-frame ones, dropping some. This sample has more than 150,000 clones, with around 88% found just once. The source material was peripheral blood, sampled after recovery from COVID-19. These receptors were collected from a human donor who had recovered from COVID-19. CDR3s include the opening cysteine and the closing phenylalanine or tryptophan. D genes are given only for firm matches. Not every row has a clone size; where given, it reads once, few, many or a size class.

>TRBJ2-5|TRBV9|once|-
TGTGCCAGCAGCGTAGCCCCCAGTTTCCAAGAGACCCAGTACTTC
CASSVAPSFQETQYF
>TRBJ1-4|TRBV27|-|-
TGTGCCACCCGACGGCGAACTAATGAAAAACTGTTTTTT
CATRRRTNEKLFF
>TRBJ2-5|TRBV7-2|-|-
TGTGCCAGCAGCTTATACATACCCCAAGAGACCCAGTACTTC
CASSLYIPQETQYF
>TRBJ2-3|TRBV6-5|-|-
TGTGCCAGCTCGGCCTTCACAGATACGCAGTATTTT
CASSAFTDTQYF
>TRBJ2-7|TRBV7-2|-|TRBD2
TGTGCCAGCAGCTTATCTAGCGGGCCTTACGAGCAGTACTTC
CASSLSSGPYEQYF
>TRBJ2-3|TRBV7-2|-|-
TGTGCCAGCAGCTTCAGGGTCACAGATACGCAGTATTTT
CASSFRVTDTQYF
>TRBJ2-7|TRBV7-9|-|TRBD1
TGTGCCAGCAGCCCTCCCGGGACAGGGGGCTACGAGCAGTACTTC
CASSPPGTGGYEQYF
>TRBJ2-1|TRBV11-2|-|-
TGTGCCAGCAGCTTTGGACTCTTCTGGGAGCAGTTCTTC
CASSFGLFWEQFF
>TRBJ1-1|TRBV12-3/TRBV12-4|few|TRBD1
TGTGCCAGCAGTGAATTTAACAGGGGTGAAGCTTTCTTT
CASSEFNRGEAFF
>TRBJ2-7|TRBV19|-|-
TGTGCCAGTAGCCGGGACAACTCCTACGAGCAGTACTTC
CASSRDNSYEQYF
>TRBJ2-5|TRBV5-4|-|TRBD2
TGTGCCAGCAGCTTACCCCCCGGGACTAGCGTAGGAGAGACCCAGTACTTC
CASSLPPGTSVGETQYF
>TRBJ2-1|TRBV6-5|-|-
TGTGCCAGCAGCGCGCAGGGACCCCACAATGAGCAGTTCTTC
CASSAQGPHNEQFF
>TRBJ1-1|TRBV19|-|-
TGTGCCAGTAGTATTCACTACATGAACACTGAAGCTTTCTTT
CASSIHYMNTEAFF
>TRBJ1-2|TRBV5-1|few|TRBD1
TGCGCCAGCAGCTTTCTGGGACAGGTGGATCTTCGGGGCTACACCTTC
CASSFLGQVDLRGYTF
>TRBJ1-2|TRBV12-3/TRBV12-4|-|TRBD1
TGTGCCAGCCGGTCCTCAGGGGGTGGCGGCTACACCTTC
CASRSSGGGGYTF